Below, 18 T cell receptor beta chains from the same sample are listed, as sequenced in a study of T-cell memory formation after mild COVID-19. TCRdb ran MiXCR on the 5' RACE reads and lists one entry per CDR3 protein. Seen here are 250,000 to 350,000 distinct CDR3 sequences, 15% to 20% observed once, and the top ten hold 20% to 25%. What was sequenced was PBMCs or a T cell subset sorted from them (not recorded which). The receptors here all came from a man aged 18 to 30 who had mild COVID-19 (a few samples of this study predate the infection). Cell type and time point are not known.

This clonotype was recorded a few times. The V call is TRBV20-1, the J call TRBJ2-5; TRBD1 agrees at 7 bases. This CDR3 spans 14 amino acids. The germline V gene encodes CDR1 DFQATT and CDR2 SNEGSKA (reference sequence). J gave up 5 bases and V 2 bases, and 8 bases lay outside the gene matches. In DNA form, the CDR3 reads TGCAGTGCTAGAAAGGGGGCGAGTCGGGAGACCCAGTACTTC. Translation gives CSARKGASRETQYF.

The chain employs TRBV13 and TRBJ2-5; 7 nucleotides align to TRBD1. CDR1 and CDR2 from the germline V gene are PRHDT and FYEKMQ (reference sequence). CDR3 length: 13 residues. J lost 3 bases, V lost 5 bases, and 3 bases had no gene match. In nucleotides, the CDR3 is TGTGCCAGCAGCCCGCAGGGGGAAGAGACCCAGTACTTC. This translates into CASSPQGEETQYF. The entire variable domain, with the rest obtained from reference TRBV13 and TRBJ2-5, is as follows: AAGVIQSPRHLIKEKRETATLKCYPIPRHDTVYWYQQGPGQDPQFLISFYEKMQSDKGSIPDRFSAQQFSDYHSELNMSSLELGDSALYFCASSPQGEETQYFGPGTRLLVL.

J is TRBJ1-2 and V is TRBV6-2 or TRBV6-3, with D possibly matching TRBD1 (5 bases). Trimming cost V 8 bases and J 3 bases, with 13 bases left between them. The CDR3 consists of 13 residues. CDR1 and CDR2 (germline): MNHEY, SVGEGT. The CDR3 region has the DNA TGTGCCAGCGCTCGGGGCGCCGACTATGGCTACACCTTC. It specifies CASARGADYGYTF.

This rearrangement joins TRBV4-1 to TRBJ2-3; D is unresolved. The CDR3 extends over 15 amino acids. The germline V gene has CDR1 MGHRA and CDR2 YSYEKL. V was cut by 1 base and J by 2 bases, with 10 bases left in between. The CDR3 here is CASSQGEGPTDTQYF. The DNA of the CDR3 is TGCGCCAGCAGCCAAGGGGAAGGACCCACAGATACGCAGTATTTT.

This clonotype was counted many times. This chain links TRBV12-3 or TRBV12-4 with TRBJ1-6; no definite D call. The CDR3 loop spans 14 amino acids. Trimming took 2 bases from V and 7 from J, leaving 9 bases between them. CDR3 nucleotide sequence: TGTGCCAGCAGTTTAAATCAATTGAATTCACCCCTCCACTTT. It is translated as CASSLNQLNSPLHF.

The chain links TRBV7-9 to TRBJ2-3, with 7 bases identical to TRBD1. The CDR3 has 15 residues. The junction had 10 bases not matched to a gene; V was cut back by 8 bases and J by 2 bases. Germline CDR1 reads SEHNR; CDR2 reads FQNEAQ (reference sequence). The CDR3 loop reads CASHIGGTDTDTQYF. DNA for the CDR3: TGTGCCAGCCACATAGGTGGGACAGACACAGATACGCAGTATTTT.

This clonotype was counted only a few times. The CDR3 coding sequence is TGCGCCAGCAGCACGAACCCGACAGGGACTGGGGCCAACGTCCTGACTTTC. The encoded protein is CASSTNPTGTGANVLTF. The chain couples TRBV5-1 to TRBJ2-6; 7 bases align to TRBD1. CDR3 length: 17 residues. Trimming at V came to 4 bases and at J to 2 bases, leaving 9 bases not matched to a gene. Per germline, CDR1 SGHRS and CDR2 YFSETQ.

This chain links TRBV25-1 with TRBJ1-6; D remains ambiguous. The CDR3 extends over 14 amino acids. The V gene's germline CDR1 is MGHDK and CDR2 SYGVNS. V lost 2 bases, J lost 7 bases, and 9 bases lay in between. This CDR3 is CASSERFRNSPLHF. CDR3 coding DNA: TGTGCCAGCAGTGAAAGGTTCAGAAATTCACCCCTCCACTTT.

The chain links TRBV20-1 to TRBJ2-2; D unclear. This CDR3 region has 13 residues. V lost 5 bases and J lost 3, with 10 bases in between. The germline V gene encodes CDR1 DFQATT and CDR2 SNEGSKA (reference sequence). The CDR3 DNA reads TGCAGTGCTGCAGACGTGGACACCGGGGAGCTGTTTTTT. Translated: CSAADVDTGELFF.

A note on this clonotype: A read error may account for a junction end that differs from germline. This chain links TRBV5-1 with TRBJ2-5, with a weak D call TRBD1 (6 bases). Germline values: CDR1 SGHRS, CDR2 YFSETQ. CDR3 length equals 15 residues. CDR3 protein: CASSLETGGQGTQYF. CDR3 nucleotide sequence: TGCGCCAGCAGCTTGGAGACAGGTGGACAAGGGACCCAGTACTTC.

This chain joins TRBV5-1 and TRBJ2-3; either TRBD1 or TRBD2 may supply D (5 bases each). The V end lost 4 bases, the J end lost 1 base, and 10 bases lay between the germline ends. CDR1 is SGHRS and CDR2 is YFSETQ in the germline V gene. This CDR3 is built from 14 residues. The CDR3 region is CASSEGPRTDTQYF. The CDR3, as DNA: TGCGCCAGCAGCGAGGGGCCTCGCACAGATACGCAGTATTTT.

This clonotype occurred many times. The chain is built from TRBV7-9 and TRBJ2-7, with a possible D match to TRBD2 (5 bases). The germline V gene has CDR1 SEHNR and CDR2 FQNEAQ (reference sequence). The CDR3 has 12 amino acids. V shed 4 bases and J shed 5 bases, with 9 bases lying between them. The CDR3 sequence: CASSSGVNEQYF. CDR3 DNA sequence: TGTGCCAGCAGCTCCGGGGTGAACGAGCAGTACTTC. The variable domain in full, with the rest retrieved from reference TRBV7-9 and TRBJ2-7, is DTGVSQNPRHKITKRGQNVTFRCDPISEHNRLYWYRQTLGQGPEFLTYFQNEAQLEKSRLLSDRFSAERPKGSFSTLEIQRTEQGDSAMYLCASSSGVNEQYFGPGTRLTVT.

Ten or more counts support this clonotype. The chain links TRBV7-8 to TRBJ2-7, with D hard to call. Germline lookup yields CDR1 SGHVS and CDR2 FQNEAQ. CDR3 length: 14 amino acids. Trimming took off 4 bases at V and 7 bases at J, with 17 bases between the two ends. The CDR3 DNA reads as TGTGCCAGCAGCTCGGGCGTAGGGCAATTTGAGCAGTACGTC. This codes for CASSSGVGQFEQYV.

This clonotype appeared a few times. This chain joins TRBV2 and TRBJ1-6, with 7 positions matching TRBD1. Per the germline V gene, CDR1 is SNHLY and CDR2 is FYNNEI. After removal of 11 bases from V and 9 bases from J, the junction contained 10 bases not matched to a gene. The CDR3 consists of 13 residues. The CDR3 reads CAGTGRGSSPLHF. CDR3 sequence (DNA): TGTGCCGGCACCGGCAGGGGGTCTTCACCCCTCCACTTT.

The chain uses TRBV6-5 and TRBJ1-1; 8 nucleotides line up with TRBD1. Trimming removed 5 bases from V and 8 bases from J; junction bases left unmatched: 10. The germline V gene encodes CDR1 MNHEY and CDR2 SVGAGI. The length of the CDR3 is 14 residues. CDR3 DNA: TGTGCCAGCAGTCCGACGGACAGGGTGAGGGAAGCTTTCTTT. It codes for CASSPTDRVREAFF.

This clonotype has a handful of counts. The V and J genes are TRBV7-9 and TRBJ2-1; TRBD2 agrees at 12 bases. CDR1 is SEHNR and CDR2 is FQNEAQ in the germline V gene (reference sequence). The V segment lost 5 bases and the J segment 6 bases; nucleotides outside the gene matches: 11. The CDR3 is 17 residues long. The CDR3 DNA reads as TGTGCCAGCAGCCGACTAGCGGGGGAGAGGCCCCTCAATGAGCAGTTCTTC. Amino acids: CASSRLAGERPLNEQFF.

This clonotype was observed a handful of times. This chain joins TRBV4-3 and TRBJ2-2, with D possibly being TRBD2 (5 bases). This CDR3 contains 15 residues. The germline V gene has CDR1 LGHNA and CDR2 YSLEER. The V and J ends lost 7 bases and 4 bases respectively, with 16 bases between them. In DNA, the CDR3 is TGCGCCAGCACCCTCGAGGAGGCTGGCACCGGGGAGCTGTTTTTT. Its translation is CASTLEEAGTGELFF.

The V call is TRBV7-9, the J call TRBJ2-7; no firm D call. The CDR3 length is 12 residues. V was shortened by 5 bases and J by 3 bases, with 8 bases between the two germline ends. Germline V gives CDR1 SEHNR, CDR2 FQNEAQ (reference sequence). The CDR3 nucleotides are TGTGCCAGCAGCGCGATGGTCTACGAGCAGTACTTC. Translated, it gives CASSAMVYEQYF. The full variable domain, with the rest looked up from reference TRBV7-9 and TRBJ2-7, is DTGVSQNPRHKITKRGQNVTFRCDPISEHNRLYWYRQTLGQGPEFLTYFQNEAQLEKSRLLSDRFSAERPKGSFSTLEIQRTEQGDSAMYLCASSAMVYEQYFGPGTRLTVT.